Presented here are 7 T cell receptor beta chains from one specimen sequenced in a study. TCRdb re-called the RT-PCR reads through MiXCR, storing one row per CDR3 protein. The repertoire includes about 680,000 distinct CDR3 sequences, approximately 14% of them detected once, and roughly 3.9% sits in the top ten. Specimen: memory CD4+ T cells from blood. The receptors were sampled from a female donor in good health, serving as a healthy control.

This clonotype has at least ten counts. The chain combines TRBV6-5 with TRBJ2-7; D perhaps matches TRBD1 (7 bases). The V and J ends lost 6 bases and 0 bases respectively, with 15 bases between them. This CDR3 has 15 amino acids. Germline CDR1 reads MNHEY; CDR2 reads SVGAGI. CDR3 sequence reads: CASRDAGQYSYEQYF. The DNA for the CDR3 is TGTGCCAGCAGGGACGCGGGACAGTACTCCTACGAGCAGTACTTC.

In this sample, this clonotype turned up many times. The chain couples TRBV12-3 or TRBV12-4 to TRBJ1-2; perhaps TRBD1 as D (6 bases). The CDR3 loop spans 14 amino acids. V lost 6 bases to trimming and J lost 4 bases, with 15 bases between them. The CDR3 reads CASRTQGMGYGYTF. The CDR3 nucleotides read TGTGCCAGCAGAACACAGGGAATGGGCTATGGCTACACCTTC.

This clonotype was seen a handful of times. This chain connects TRBV2 to TRBJ1-6; D is perhaps TRBD1 (6 bases). CDR3 length: 14 residues. Trimming stripped 5 bases from V and 8 bases from J, with 13 bases between. Germline CDR1 and CDR2: SNHLY and FYNNEI. Here the CDR3 DNA reads TGTGCCAGCAGTACAGCCAGGGGAGATTCACCCCTCCACTTT. It yields the protein CASSTARGDSPLHF.

A word on this clonotype: A single base separates this from a much larger clone, so it may be a read error. The rearrangement links TRBV20-1 to TRBJ2-3; 16 bases align to TRBD2. Per germline, CDR1 DFQATT and CDR2 SNEGSKA (reference sequence). CDR3 length: 19 residues. V gave up 2 bases and J gave up 2 bases; unmatched junction bases: 10. CDR3 coding DNA: TGCAGTGCTAGATCTCCGGGACTAGCGGGAGGGCATGACACAGATACGCAGTATTTT. Protein: CSARSPGLAGGHDTDTQYF.

Ten or more counts support this clonotype. The chain combines TRBV6-6 with TRBJ1-4; TRBD1 matches at 9 bases. The V and J ends lost 4 bases and 5 bases, in that order; junction bases with no gene match: 2. There are 14 residues in the CDR3. Germline CDR1 reads MNHNY; CDR2 reads SVGAGI (reference sequence). CDR3 sequence (DNA): TGTGCCAGCAGTTCTGGGACAGGGAATGAAAAACTGTTTTTT. Amino acid sequence: CASSSGTGNEKLFF.

This clonotype was counted ten times or more. The J gene is TRBJ2-1, the V gene TRBV20-1, with TRBD2 identical over 14 bases. The CDR3 covers 17 residues. V lost 4 bases and J lost 1; bases outside the gene matches: 6. The V gene's germline CDR1 is DFQATT and CDR2 SNEGSKA (reference sequence). This chain's CDR3 is CSAMGLAGVVSYNEQFF. The CDR3 nucleotides read TGCAGTGCTATGGGACTAGCGGGAGTGGTATCCTACAATGAGCAGTTCTTC.

This clonotype was counted many times. The chain couples TRBV20-1 to TRBJ2-1; TRBD2 might be the D (5 bases). Trimming left V 0 bases short and J 9 bases short, with 27 bases between. Germline lookup yields CDR1 DFQATT and CDR2 SNEGSKA (reference sequence). The length of the CDR3 is 18 residues. Here the CDR3 DNA reads TGCAGTGCTAGAGATCAAGGGAGTAACAAGGGCCCGAAGGGTGAGCAGTTCTTC. It specifies CSARDQGSNKGPKGEQFF.